Detailed here is one TCR beta chain. Its binding antigen is unknown. The record has no base qualities; no much larger clone is one base away. The CDR3 runs 16 amino acids, cysteine and phenylalanine included. Kept here is only the CDR3 DNA, which spans 48 bases and is read in frame from base 1. Germline trimming: 4 bases from V, 6 bases from J; junction bases outside gene matches: 14. As encoded in the germline V gene, CDR1 is SGHAT while CDR2 is FQNNGV. The data are from a study of blood T cell repertoires in COVID-19 (dated by TCRdb to the early 2020s). Broadly, across the study: The collaborator samples originated in the United States, Italy and Spain and spanned the acute and convalescent phases of COVID-19. Where available, HLA class I and class II types were taken from metadata supplied by the sample provider and were not determined by assay-based typing. Samples were obtained from the ongoing ImmuneRACE study (first 160 participants) and from 1,254 subjects provided by 6 global collaborators. The material from the prospective study consisted of cDNA or gDNA derived from T cells, B-cell-depleted T cells, or PBMCs. Deeply sampled blood TCRbeta repertoires from subjects exposed to, actively infected with, or recovered from COVID-19 were included in the dataset. A de-identified subject ID, COVID-19 status, age in years and sex were almost always included in the sample metadata. The repertoires were released in a freely available public database meant as a resource for research on the immune response to SARS-CoV-2.

Participants in the prospective study were aged about 18 to 89 years, lived in about two dozen United States geographic areas, and enrolled through a virtual design. Cohort assignment in the prospective study relied on participant-reported clinical history from a screening survey and a study questionnaire. Exposed participants had been in contact with someone with a PCR-confirmed or clinician-diagnosed COVID-19 case within 2 weeks of study entry. In the prospective study, mobile phlebotomists collected whole blood, serum and a nasopharyngeal or oropharyngeal swab from each participant. Participants in the prospective study had the option to provide additional blood draws and questionnaires over a roughly 2-month period. Blood samples from the prospective study were shipped frozen or at room temperature prior to DNA extraction. TCRbeta CDR3 regions were amplified from genomic DNA by means of the immunoSEQ Assay, a bias-controlled multiplex PCR. The original methods were these. The number of nucleated cells in each sample was estimated from the amplification of reference gene primers within the assay. Sequence reads were collapsed and filtered to measure the absolute abundance of every unique TCRbeta CDR3 rearrangement. For each sample, productive Simpson clonality was calculated as the square root of Simpson's diversity index across productive rearrangements. TCRdb provides this immuneACCESS table in a form limited to in-frame rearrangements. Some clones are lacking; in checked studies, under half of them reflect an unresolved V gene, and why the rest are absent is not known. The V and J calls and clone size were taken over from that table, and D and trimming were inferred from the DNA. For this sample there are 350,000 to 500,000 clones; 70% to 90% appear just once. The ten largest clones represent about 1.4% of the sample.

The paper as a whole reports these results and caveats: Clinical and demographic metadata were provided uncurated, with the amount varying by source and participant.

The source material was PBMCs or T cells enriched from blood (not recorded which). The chain joins TRBV11-2 to TRBJ2-5, with 7 bases matching TRBD2. The TCR originated in a woman aged 18-29 years who had been exposed to COVID-19. The DNA sequence follows: TGTGCCAGCAGCTCCATCGCGGGGGAGGTTATAAAGACCCAGTACTTC. Its translation is CASSSIAGEVIKTQYF.